Sequencing of this T cell receptor beta chain was carried out in a study of molecular identifiers for immune sequencing clone quantification. For naive CD8 T cells, sorting used the CD8+CD4-CCR7+CD45RA+ phenotype. This clonotype appeared a few times. V lost 8 bases and J 6 bases, leaving 11 bases between the germline ends. CDR1 and CDR2 from the germline V gene are MNHNY and SVGAGI (reference sequence). The CDR3 consists of 11 residues. In TCRdb, the PCR reads were re-called with MiXCR into one record per CDR3 protein. The table has 490,000 or so distinct CDR3 sequences, about a fifth seen once. Sequencing was carried out using naive CD8+ T cells from blood, with Jurkat cell RNA spiked in. Noted subset: FACS-sorted CD8+CD4-CCR7+CD45RA+ naive T cells. This sequence originates from a human donor in good health. Some libraries in this study had Jurkat cell RNA spiked in. V and J are TRBV6-6 and TRBJ2-7, with D maybe TRBD2 (5 bases). The CDR3 spells CASRSEGEQYF. The CDR3 coding sequence is TGTGCCAGCCGGAGTGAGGGCGAGCAGTACTTC.